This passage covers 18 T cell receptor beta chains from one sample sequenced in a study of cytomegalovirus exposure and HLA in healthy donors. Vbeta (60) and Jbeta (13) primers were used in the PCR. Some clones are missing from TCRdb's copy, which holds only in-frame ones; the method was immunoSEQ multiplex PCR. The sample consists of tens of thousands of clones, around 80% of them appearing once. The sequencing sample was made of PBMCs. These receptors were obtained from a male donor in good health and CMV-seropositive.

The CDR3 sequence: CASSFGGGYSEAFF. DNA for the CDR3: TGTGCCAGCAGCTTTGGGGGGGGGTACTCTGAAGCTTTCTTT. This chain uses TRBV7-8 with TRBJ1-1; a weak D match, TRBD1 (5 bases). CDR1 SGHVS and CDR2 FQNEAQ come from the germline V gene. V was pared by 3 bases and J by 6 bases, with 14 bases between. The CDR3 contains 14 residues.

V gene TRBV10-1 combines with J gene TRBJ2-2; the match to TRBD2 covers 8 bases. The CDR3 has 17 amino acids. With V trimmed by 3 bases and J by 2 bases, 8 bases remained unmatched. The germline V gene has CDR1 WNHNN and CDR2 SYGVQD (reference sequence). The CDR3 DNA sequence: TGCGCCAGCAGTGAAACCCCTAGCGGGTCCAACACCGGGGAGCTGTTTTTT. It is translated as CASSETPSGSNTGELFF.

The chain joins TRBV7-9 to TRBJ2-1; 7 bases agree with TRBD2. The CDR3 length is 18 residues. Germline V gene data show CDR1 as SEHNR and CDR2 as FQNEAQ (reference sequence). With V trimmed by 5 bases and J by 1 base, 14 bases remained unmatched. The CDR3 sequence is CASSPRRLAPNSYNEQFF. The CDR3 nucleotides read TGTGCCAGCAGCCCAAGACGACTAGCTCCCAATTCCTACAATGAGCAGTTCTTC.

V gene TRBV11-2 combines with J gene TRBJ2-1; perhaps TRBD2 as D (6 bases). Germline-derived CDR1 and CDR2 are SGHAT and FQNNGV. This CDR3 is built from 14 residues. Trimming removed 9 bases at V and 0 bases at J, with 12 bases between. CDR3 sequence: CASEVGGSYNEQFF. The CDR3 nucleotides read TGTGCCAGTGAAGTGGGAGGCTCCTACAATGAGCAGTTCTTC.

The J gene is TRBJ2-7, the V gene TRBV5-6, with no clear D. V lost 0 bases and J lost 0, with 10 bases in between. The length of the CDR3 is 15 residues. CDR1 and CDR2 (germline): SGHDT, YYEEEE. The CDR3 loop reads CASSLGTLPSYEQYF. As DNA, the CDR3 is TGTGCCAGCAGCTTGGGCACACTACCCTCCTACGAGCAGTACTTC. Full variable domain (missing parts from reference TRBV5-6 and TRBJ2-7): DAGVTQSPTHLIKTRGQQVTLRCSPKSGHDTVSWYQQALGQGPQFIFQYYEEEERQRGNFPDRFSGHQFPNYSSELNVNALLLGDSALYLCASSLGTLPSYEQYFGPGTRLTVT.

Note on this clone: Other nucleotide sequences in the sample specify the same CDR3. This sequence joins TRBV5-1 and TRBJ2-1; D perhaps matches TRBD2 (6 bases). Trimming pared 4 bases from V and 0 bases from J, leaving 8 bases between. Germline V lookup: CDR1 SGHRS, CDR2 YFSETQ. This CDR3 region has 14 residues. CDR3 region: CASSRESSYNEQFF. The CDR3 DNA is TGCGCCAGCAGCCGGGAGAGCTCCTACAATGAGCAGTTCTTC.

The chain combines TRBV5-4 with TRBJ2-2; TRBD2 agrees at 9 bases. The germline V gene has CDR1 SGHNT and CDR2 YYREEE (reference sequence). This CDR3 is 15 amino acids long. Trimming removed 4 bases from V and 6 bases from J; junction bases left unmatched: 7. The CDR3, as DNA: TGTGCCAGCAGCCTAAACGAGCGGGAGGCCGGGGAGCTGTTTTTT. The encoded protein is CASSLNEREAGELFF. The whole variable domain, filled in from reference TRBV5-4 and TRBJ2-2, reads ETGVTQSPTHLIKTRGQQVTLRCSSQSGHNTVSWYQQALGQGPQFIFQYYREEENGRGNFPPRFSGLQFPNYSSELNVNALELDDSALYLCASSLNEREAGELFFGEGSRLTVL.

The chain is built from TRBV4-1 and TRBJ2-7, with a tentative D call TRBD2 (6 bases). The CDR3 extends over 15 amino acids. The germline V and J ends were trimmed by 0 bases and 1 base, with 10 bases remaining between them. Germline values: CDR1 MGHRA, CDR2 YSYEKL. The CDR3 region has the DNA TGCGCCAGCAGCCAAGAAGAGGGAGGTTCCTACGAGCAGTACTTC. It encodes CASSQEEGGSYEQYF.

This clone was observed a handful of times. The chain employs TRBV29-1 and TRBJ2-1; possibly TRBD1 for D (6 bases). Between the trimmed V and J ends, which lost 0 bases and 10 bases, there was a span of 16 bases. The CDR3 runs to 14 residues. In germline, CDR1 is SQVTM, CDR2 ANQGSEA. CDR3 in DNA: TGCAGCGTTGAAGAATCAGGGGATCGGGGCGAGCAGTTCTTC. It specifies CSVEESGDRGEQFF.

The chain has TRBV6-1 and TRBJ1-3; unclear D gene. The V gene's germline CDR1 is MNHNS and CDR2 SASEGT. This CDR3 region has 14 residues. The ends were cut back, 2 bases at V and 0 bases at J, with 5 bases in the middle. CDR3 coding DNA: TGTGCCAGCAGTGAAAAAGCCTCTGGAAACACCATATATTTT. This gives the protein CASSEKASGNTIYF.

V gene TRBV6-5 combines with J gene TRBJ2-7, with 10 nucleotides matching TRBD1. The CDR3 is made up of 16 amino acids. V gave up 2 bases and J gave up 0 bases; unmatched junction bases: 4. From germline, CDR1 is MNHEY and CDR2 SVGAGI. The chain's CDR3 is CASSYGTGASSYEQYF. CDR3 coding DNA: TGTGCCAGCAGTTACGGGACAGGGGCCAGCTCCTACGAGCAGTACTTC.

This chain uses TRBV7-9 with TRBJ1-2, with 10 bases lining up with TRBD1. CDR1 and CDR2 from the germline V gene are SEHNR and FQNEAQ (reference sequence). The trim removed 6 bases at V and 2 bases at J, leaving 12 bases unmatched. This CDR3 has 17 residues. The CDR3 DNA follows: TGTGCCAGCAGATTTGGGTCTCCGGGACAGGGGAACTATGGCTACACCTTC. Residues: CASRFGSPGQGNYGYTF.

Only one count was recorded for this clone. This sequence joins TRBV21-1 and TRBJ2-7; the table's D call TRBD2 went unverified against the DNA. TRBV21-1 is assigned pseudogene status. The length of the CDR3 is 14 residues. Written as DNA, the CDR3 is TGTGCCAGCAGCAAAGCGCTAACGGGGAAACAGCAGTACTTC. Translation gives CASSKALTGKQQYF.

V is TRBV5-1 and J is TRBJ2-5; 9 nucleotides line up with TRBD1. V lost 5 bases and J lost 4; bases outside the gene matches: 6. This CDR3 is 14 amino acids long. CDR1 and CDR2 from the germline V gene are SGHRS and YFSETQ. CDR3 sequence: CASSNTGGSETQYF. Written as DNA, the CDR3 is TGCGCCAGCAGTAACACAGGGGGCTCAGAGACCCAGTACTTC.

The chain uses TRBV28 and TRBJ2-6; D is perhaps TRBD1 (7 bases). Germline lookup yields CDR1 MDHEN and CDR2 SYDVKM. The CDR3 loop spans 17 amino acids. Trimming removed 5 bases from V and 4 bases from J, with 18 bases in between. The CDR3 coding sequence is TGTGCCAGCAGTCTCCCCAGGGGGGTGGCGGGGGCCAACGTCCTGACTTTC. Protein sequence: CASSLPRGVAGANVLTF.

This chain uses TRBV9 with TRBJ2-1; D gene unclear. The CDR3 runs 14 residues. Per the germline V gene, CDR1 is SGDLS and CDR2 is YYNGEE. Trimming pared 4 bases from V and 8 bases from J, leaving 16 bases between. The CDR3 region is CASSSITSNHEQFF. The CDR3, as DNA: TGTGCCAGCAGCTCAATAACGAGCAACCATGAGCAGTTCTTC.

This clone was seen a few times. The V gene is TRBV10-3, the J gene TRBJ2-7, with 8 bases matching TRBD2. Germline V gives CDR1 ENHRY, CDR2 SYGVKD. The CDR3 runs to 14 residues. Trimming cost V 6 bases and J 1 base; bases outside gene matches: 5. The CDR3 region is CAISELAGSYEQYF. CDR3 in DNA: TGTGCCATCAGCGAATTAGCGGGGTCCTACGAGCAGTACTTC.

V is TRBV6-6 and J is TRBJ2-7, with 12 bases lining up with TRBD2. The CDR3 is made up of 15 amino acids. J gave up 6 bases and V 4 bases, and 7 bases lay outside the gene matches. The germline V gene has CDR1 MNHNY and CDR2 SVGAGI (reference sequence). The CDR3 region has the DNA TGTGCCAGCAGTTCCCTGACTAGCGGGAGTGTCGAGCAGTACTTC. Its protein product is CASSSLTSGSVEQYF.